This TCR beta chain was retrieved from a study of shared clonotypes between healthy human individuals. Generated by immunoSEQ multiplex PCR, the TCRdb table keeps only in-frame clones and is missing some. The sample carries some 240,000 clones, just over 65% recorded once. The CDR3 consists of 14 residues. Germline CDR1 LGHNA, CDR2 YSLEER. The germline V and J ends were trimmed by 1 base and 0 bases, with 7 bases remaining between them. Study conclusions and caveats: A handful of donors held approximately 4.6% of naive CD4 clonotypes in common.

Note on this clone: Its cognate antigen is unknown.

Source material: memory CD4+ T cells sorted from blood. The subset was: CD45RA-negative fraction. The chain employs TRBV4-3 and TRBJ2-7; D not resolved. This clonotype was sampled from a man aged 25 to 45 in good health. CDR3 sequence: CASSQVWDSYEQYF. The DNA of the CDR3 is TGCGCCAGCAGCCAAGTATGGGACTCCTACGAGCAGTACTTC.